This note documents a single T cell receptor beta chain sequence. Per the authors' pipeline: It was from reference gene primer amplification that nucleated cell counts were estimated. Libraries were prepared by immunoSEQ multiplex PCR; TCRdb keeps only in-frame clonotypes and omits some of them. V, J and clone size were drawn from that table, and D and trimming were deduced from the DNA. The data show 70,000 or so clones, with around 80% seen just once and 9.7% held by the top ten. These data originate in a study of blood T cell repertoires in COVID-19. Study context: From the United States, Italy and Spain came samples of acute and convalescent COVID-19. From T cells, B-cell-depleted T cells, or PBMCs came the material, which was cDNA or gDNA.

V was trimmed by 5 bases and J by 7 bases, leaving 18 bases between them. Germline CDR1 is MDHEN and CDR2 is SYDVKM. The CDR3 is 14 residues long. The sequence was obtained from a human donor in a cohort sampled during active COVID-19. The sample was peripheral blood. The J gene is TRBJ2-7, the V gene TRBV28; D possibly corresponds to TRBD1 (6 bases). This chain's CDR3 is CASSPPRQGPEQYF. CDR3 sequence (DNA): TGTGCCAGCAGTCCCCCCCGCCAGGGGCCAGAGCAGTACTTC.